This T cell receptor (beta chain) was sequenced for a study of blood T cell repertoires in COVID-19. Study information: Collection of acute and convalescent COVID-19 samples took place in the United States, Italy and Spain.

TCRdb keeps only in-frame clones here, not all; method: immunoSEQ multiplex PCR. This sample has roughly 220,000 clones, with almost 90% found just once. Germline loops: CDR1 GTSNPN, CDR2 SVGIG (reference sequence). V was cut by 0 bases and J by 4 bases, with 15 bases left in between. The CDR3 runs to 15 residues. This clonotype was obtained from a woman aged 45-65 years with acute COVID-19. The specimen sequenced was PBMCs or T cells enriched from blood (not recorded which). This chain links TRBV30 with TRBJ1-1; D may be TRBD1 (6 bases). CDR3 sequence reads: CAWSVGLRGPTEAFF. The CDR3 bases are TGTGCCTGGAGTGTAGGGTTGCGGGGGCCCACTGAAGCTTTCTTT.